The T cell receptor beta chain described here comes from a study of blood T cell repertoires in COVID-19. Study in general: T cells, B-cell-depleted T cells, or PBMCs supplied cDNA or gDNA.

Sequencing used immunoSEQ multiplex PCR; TCRdb keeps in-frame clones, though not all of them. Among under 300,000 clones listed, more than 70% were seen once. V trimming: 4 bases; J trimming: 3 bases; junction bases outside the gene matches: 9. CDR3 size: 16 residues. Germline V gene sequence: CDR1 SGHVS, CDR2 FQNEAQ. The rearrangement links TRBV7-8 to TRBJ2-1; 7 positions match TRBD2. Material: peripheral blood. The sequence derives from a woman aged 40 to 50 who had recovered from COVID-19. CDR3 amino acids: CASSSGGGRFYNEQFF. CDR3 nucleotide sequence: TGTGCCAGCAGCTCGGGCGGGGGTAGATTCTACAATGAGCAGTTCTTC.